This entry features one T cell receptor (beta chain) sequence. Using immunoSEQ multiplex PCR, the repertoire was profiled, and TCRdb retains in-frame clones only, with some absent. Of about 13,000 clones listed, roughly 69% were seen once; the top ten hold around a quarter. This sample is drawn from a study of OX40 agonist ivuxolimab in advanced cancers. The TCR was taken from an adult with an advanced solid tumor such as melanoma, head and neck, liver or kidney cancer. The material sequenced was CD4+ or CD8+ T cells sorted from blood, taken in a trial of the OX40 agonist ivuxolimab.

The CDR3 region is CASMNTYSYEQYF. In nucleotides, the CDR3 is TGTGCCAGTATGAACACGTACTCCTACGAGCAGTACTTC. The chain employs TRBV19 and TRBJ2-7; D uncertain. V was pared by 7 bases and J by 0 bases, with 10 bases between. The germline V gene encodes CDR1 LNHDA and CDR2 SQIVND (reference sequence). The CDR3 has 13 amino acids.